This TCR beta chain was sequenced in a study of blood T cells in healthy people across ages. CDR3 length: 14 residues. Trimming stripped 0 bases from V and 4 bases from J, with 9 bases between. Per germline, CDR1 MNHNY and CDR2 SVGAGI (reference sequence). This clonotype has a handful of counts. Primed by a sample-barcoded 5' primer and a J-beta primer mix, a second PCR proceeded for about 6 to 12 cycles. From the 5' RACE reads, TCRdb called clonotypes with MiXCR, one entry per CDR3 protein. The table lists 450,000 to 600,000 distinct CDR3 sequences, around a quarter of them singletons. These data also formed part of another study, on T cells of mothers and their children. Per that paper: The analysis detected no persistent microchimeric T cell clones.

The clonotype was recovered from a boy aged 2-9 years in good health. The rearrangement joins TRBV6-6 to TRBJ2-5; D remains unclear. The sample taken for sequencing was blood. The chain's CDR3 is CASSYSPAPETQYF. The CDR3 bases are TGTGCCAGCAGTTACTCACCAGCGCCAGAGACCCAGTACTTC.